This T cell receptor (beta chain) is drawn from a study of blood T cells in healthy people across ages. Study summary: Researchers report that template switching captured about one barcoded beta molecule per two T cells.

Germline CDR1 LGHDT, CDR2 YNNKEL (reference sequence). The CDR3 extends over 18 amino acids. Trimming took off 0 bases at V and 0 bases at J, with 17 bases between the two ends. A sample-barcoded 5' primer and a J-beta primer mix were used in a second PCR of about 7 to 12 cycles. Unique molecular identifiers of 12 random nucleotides labeled each cDNA. TCRdb itself ran the 5' RACE reads through MiXCR, one entry per CDR3 protein. The sample has about 800,000 distinct CDR3 sequences, roughly 64% seen once. Donors gave about 10 milliliters of peripheral blood apiece. This clonotype was recorded only once. This chain joins TRBV3-1 and TRBJ1-1, with D unresolved. The sample comprised blood. This TCR was sampled from a man aged 30 to 45 in good health. The CDR3 bases are TGTGCCAGCAGCCAAGAATTATTCGAGAATTACATGAACACTGAAGCTTTCTTT. Its protein product is CASSQELFENYMNTEAFF. The full variable domain, rest sourced from reference TRBV3-1 and TRBJ1-1, is DTAVSQTPKYLVTQMGNDKSIKCEQNLGHDTMYWYKQDSKKFLKIMFSYNNKELIINETVPNRFSPKSPDKAHLNLHINSLELGDSAVYFCASSQELFENYMNTEAFFGQGTRLTVV.